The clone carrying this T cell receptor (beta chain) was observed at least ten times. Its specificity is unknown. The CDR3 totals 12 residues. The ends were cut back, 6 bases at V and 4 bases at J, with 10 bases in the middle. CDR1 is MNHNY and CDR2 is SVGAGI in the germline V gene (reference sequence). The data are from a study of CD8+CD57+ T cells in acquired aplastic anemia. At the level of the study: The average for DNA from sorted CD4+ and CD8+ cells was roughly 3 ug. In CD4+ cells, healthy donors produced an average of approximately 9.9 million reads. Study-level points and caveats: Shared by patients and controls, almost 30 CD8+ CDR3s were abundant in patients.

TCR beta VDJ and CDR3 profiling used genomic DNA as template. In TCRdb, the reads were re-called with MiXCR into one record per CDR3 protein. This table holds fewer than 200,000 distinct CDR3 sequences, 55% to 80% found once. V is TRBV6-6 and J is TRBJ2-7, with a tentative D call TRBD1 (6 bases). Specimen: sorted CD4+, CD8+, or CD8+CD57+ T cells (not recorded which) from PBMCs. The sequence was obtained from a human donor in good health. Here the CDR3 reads CASSLGQYEQYF. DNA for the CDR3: TGTGCCAGCAGCCTCGGACAGTACGAGCAGTACTTC.